The 25 T cell receptor beta chains given below trace back to one sample, sequenced in a study of OX40 agonist ivuxolimab in advanced cancers. TCRdb's copy holds only in-frame clones and misses some; the assay was immunoSEQ multiplex PCR. The sample has tens of thousands of clones; roughly 84% are singletons. The source was CD4+ or CD8+ T cells sorted from blood, collected in a trial of the OX40 agonist ivuxolimab. These receptor sequences come from an adult with an advanced solid tumor such as melanoma, head and neck, liver or kidney cancer.

The J gene is TRBJ2-1, the V gene TRBV11-2; D call uncertain. Between the trimmed V and J ends, which lost 1 base and 13 bases, there was a span of 8 bases. CDR1 and CDR2 (germline): SGHAT, FQNNGV. The CDR3 loop spans 11 amino acids. This CDR3 reads CASSLARSQFF. As DNA, the CDR3 is TGTGCCAGCAGCTTAGCTAGAAGTCAGTTCTTC.

This rearrangement joins TRBV11-2 to TRBJ2-5; 13 nucleotides match TRBD2. There are 17 residues in the CDR3. In germline, CDR1 is SGHAT, CDR2 FQNNGV. After removal of 1 base from V and 2 bases from J, the junction contained 4 bases not matched to a gene. CDR3 coding DNA: TGTGCCAGCAGCTTAGGAGGGGGACTAGCGGGGCAAGAGACCCAGTACTTC. It translates to CASSLGGGLAGQETQYF.

The chain recombines TRBV29-1 with TRBJ2-5, with D tentatively TRBD1 (6 bases). Germline V gives CDR1 SQVTM, CDR2 ANQGSEA. With 7 bases removed from V and 5 bases from J, the gap between germline ends came to 20 bases. The CDR3 contains 14 residues. The CDR3 here is CSAAPQGLLETQYF. The CDR3 coding sequence is TGCAGCGCCGCCCCACAGGGTCTGTTGGAGACCCAGTACTTC.

The chain has TRBV7-6 and TRBJ2-7, with D perhaps TRBD2 (5 bases). Looked up from germline, CDR1 is SGHVS and CDR2 is FNYEAQ. CDR3 length: 15 amino acids. Deletions cut 5 bases from V and 0 bases from J, with 14 bases between. The CDR3, as DNA: TGTGCCAGCAGCCGGACCTCTGGGAGCTCCTACGAGCAGTACTTC. Translating gives CASSRTSGSSYEQYF.

Only a few counts were recorded for this clone. The chain carries TRBV7-9 and TRBJ1-6; 9 nucleotides match TRBD1. The CDR3 sequence is 15 residues long. Germline CDR1 is SEHNR and CDR2 is FQNEAQ (reference sequence). V lost 3 bases, J lost 10 bases, and 7 bases stayed unmatched. The CDR3 DNA reads as TGTGCCAGCAGCTTCGAGACAGGGGGACAATCACCCCTCCACTTT. Encoded protein: CASSFETGGQSPLHF.

V gene TRBV7-9 combines with J gene TRBJ2-2; 8 nucleotides agree with TRBD1. Germline CDR1 and CDR2: SEHNR and FQNEAQ (reference sequence). This CDR3 has 16 amino acids. After removal of 5 bases from V and 0 bases from J, the junction contained 5 bases not matched to a gene. The CDR3 region has the DNA TGTGCCAGCAGCCCGCCGGGACAGGCGAACACCGGGGAGCTGTTTTTT. Amino acids: CASSPPGQANTGELFF.

V gene TRBV6-1 combines with J gene TRBJ2-7; possibly TRBD1 for D (6 bases). The CDR3 extends over 13 amino acids. V was clipped by 7 bases and J by 6 bases, with 16 bases between them. Germline V gives CDR1 MNHNS, CDR2 SASEGT. CDR3 sequence (DNA): TGTGCCAGCACCAAACTGGGGACATCCGAGCAGTACTTC. Its protein product is CASTKLGTSEQYF.

The chain combines TRBV5-8 with TRBJ2-7; 8 bases fit TRBD1. Germline trimming cut 4 bases from V and 3 bases from J; bases unmatched to any gene: 9. There are 15 residues in the CDR3. The germline gives CDR1 SGHTS, CDR2 YDEGEE. CDR3: CASSPAGTGFYEQYF. The CDR3 nucleotides read TGTGCCAGCAGCCCGGCCGGGACAGGATTCTACGAGCAGTACTTC.

The rearrangement joins TRBV7-9 to TRBJ2-5; TRBD1 agrees at 9 bases. Germline trimming cut 5 bases from V and 5 bases from J; bases unmatched to any gene: 9. This CDR3 region has 15 residues. CDR1 is SEHNR and CDR2 is FQNEAQ in the germline V gene (reference sequence). The CDR3 DNA follows: TGTGCCAGCAGCCCGGACAGGGGTGGTCTCGAGACCCAGTACTTC. This translates into CASSPDRGGLETQYF.

The V call is TRBV6-1, the J call TRBJ2-7; D unresolved. Germline-derived CDR1 and CDR2 are MNHNS and SASEGT. The CDR3 has 14 residues. Trimming took off 0 bases at V and 2 bases at J, with 8 bases between the two ends. CDR3 sequence reads: CASSEAGVAYEQYF. In DNA, the CDR3 is TGTGCCAGCAGTGAAGCTGGGGTAGCCTACGAGCAGTACTTC.

This chain joins TRBV5-6 and TRBJ1-2; weak D call: TRBD1 (5 bases). There are 12 residues in the CDR3. Trimming stripped 3 bases from V and 8 bases from J, with 11 bases between. Germline loops: CDR1 SGHDT, CDR2 YYEEEE. Here the CDR3 DNA reads TGTGCCAGCAGCTCGCAGGGACGCGGCTACACCTTC. Translating gives CASSSQGRGYTF.

The V gene is TRBV5-1, the J gene TRBJ2-3, with 9 bases identical to TRBD2. J was trimmed by 2 bases and V by 3 bases; bases with no gene match: 7. CDR1 and CDR2 from the germline V gene are SGHRS and YFSETQ. The CDR3 has 16 amino acids. DNA of the CDR3: TGCGCCAGCAGCTCGGGGTCTAGCGGGGCCACAGATACGCAGTATTTT. Translated, it gives CASSSGSSGATDTQYF. The whole variable domain, filled in from reference TRBV5-1 and TRBJ2-3, reads KAGVTQTPRYLIKTRGQQVTLSCSPISGHRSVSWYQQTPGQGLQFLFEYFSETQRNKGNFPGRFSGRQFSNSRSEMNVSTLELGDSALYLCASSSGSSGATDTQYFGPGTRLTVL.

This clone was observed once. The CDR3, as DNA: TGTGCCAGCAGTATACGGACCAGGGGAAGGGCCTACGAGCAGTACTTC. This codes for CASSIRTRGRAYEQYF. The chain links TRBV27 to TRBJ2-7; a weak D match, TRBD1 (6 bases). V was cut by 5 bases and J by 2 bases, with 19 bases left in between. The CDR3 contains 16 residues. Germline values: CDR1 MNHEY, CDR2 SMNVEV (reference sequence).

V usage is TRBV7-2 and J usage is TRBJ2-3; 7 nucleotides line up with TRBD2. V lost 5 bases to trimming and J lost 2 bases; unmatched junction nucleotides: 10. In germline, CDR1 is SGHTA, CDR2 FQGNSA. This CDR3 has 16 amino acids. The CDR3 loop reads CASSLTGTIDTDTQYF. The CDR3 region has the DNA TGTGCCAGCAGCCTCACCGGGACTATCGACACAGATACGCAGTATTTT.

This chain uses TRBV7-2 with TRBJ1-4, with a possible D match to TRBD1 (6 bases). The CDR3 runs to 17 residues. Trimming removed 1 base at V and 3 bases at J, with 15 bases between. Looked up from germline, CDR1 is SGHTA and CDR2 is FQGNSA. The CDR3 here is CASSLEAGAGANEKLFF. CDR3 sequence (DNA): TGTGCCAGCAGCTTAGAGGCAGGGGCTGGGGCTAATGAAAAACTGTTTTTT.

V gene TRBV4-2 combines with J gene TRBJ2-1; D unclear. CDR1 is LGHNA and CDR2 is YNFKEQ in the germline V gene. The CDR3 is 14 amino acids. V lost 0 bases and J lost 9, with 12 bases in between. The CDR3 protein is CASSQDPRSAEQFF. The DNA of the CDR3 is TGTGCCAGCAGCCAAGATCCCCGGTCGGCTGAGCAGTTCTTC.

The table lists this clone with a few counts. The CDR3: CASSLARGTGTDGYTF. Here the CDR3 DNA reads TGTGCCAGCAGCCTGGCGAGGGGGACAGGGACTGATGGCTACACCTTC. This chain uses TRBV2 with TRBJ1-2; 9 nucleotides line up with TRBD1. The V and J ends lost 6 bases and 6 bases, in that order; junction bases with no gene match: 14. Germline V lookup: CDR1 SNHLY, CDR2 FYNNEI. This CDR3 region has 16 residues. The full variable domain, rest sourced from reference TRBV2 and TRBJ1-2, is EPEVTQTPSHQVTQMGQEVILRCVPISNHLYFYWYRQILGQKVEFLVSFYNNEISEKSEIFDDQFSVERPDGSNFTLKIRSTKLEDSAMYFCASSLARGTGTDGYTFGSGTRLTVV.

This clone was observed a single time. This chain connects TRBV7-2 to TRBJ2-2, with 7 positions matching TRBD1. The CDR3 covers 15 residues. The V and J ends lost 0 bases and 6 bases, in that order; junction bases with no gene match: 4. CDR1 and CDR2 (germline): SGHTA, FQGNSA. Written as DNA, the CDR3 is TGTGCCAGCAGCTTAGCCGACAGGGACGCCGGGGAGCTGTTTTTT. It is translated as CASSLADRDAGELFF.

The gene calls are TRBV28 and TRBJ1-1; D gene ambiguous. Trimming pared 1 base from V and 2 bases from J, leaving 8 bases between. Germline CDR1 MDHEN, CDR2 SYDVKM. The CDR3 consists of 14 residues. For the CDR3, the DNA is TGTGCCAGCAGTTTATCACAGATTAACACTGAAGCTTTCTTT. This codes for CASSLSQINTEAFF.

The V and J genes are TRBV5-1 and TRBJ2-3; D uncertain. This CDR3 has 14 amino acids. CDR1 SGHRS and CDR2 YFSETQ come from the germline V gene. V was pared by 6 bases and J by 1 base, with 12 bases between. The CDR3 DNA is TGCGCCAGCACCTCCGGGTCCGGCACAGATACGCAGTATTTT. Protein: CASTSGSGTDTQYF.

The gene calls are TRBV5-5 and TRBJ2-3; D not resolved. V shed 5 bases and J shed 6 bases, with 7 bases lying between them. Germline-derived CDR1 and CDR2 are SGHKS and YYEKEE (reference sequence). This CDR3 is 11 amino acids long. The DNA of the CDR3 is TGTGCCAGCAGTCTGGGGGATACGCAGTATTTT. Its protein product is CASSLGDTQYF.

The chain links TRBV27 to TRBJ2-4; perhaps TRBD2 as D (5 bases). The ends were cut back, 6 bases at V and 9 bases at J, with 12 bases in the middle. Germline lookup yields CDR1 MNHEY and CDR2 SMNVEV (reference sequence). The CDR3 has 12 residues. The CDR3 protein is CASRTRGSIQYF. Here the CDR3 DNA reads TGTGCCAGCAGGACCCGAGGGAGCATTCAGTACTTC.

The chain joins TRBV7-7 to TRBJ2-2; TRBD2 aligns across 7 bases. Trimming took 1 base from V and 8 from J; bases not matched to a gene: 7. The CDR3 runs to 15 residues. Germline-derived CDR1 and CDR2 are SSHAT and FNYEAQ (reference sequence). CDR3 sequence: CASSLGIGRQGELFF. The CDR3 DNA sequence: TGTGCCAGCAGCTTAGGGATCGGGAGGCAGGGGGAGCTGTTTTTT.

This clone was seen repeatedly, ten times or more. The chain couples TRBV4-2 to TRBJ2-7; D remains ambiguous. Trimming removed 1 base from V and 0 bases from J, with 7 bases in between. In germline, CDR1 is LGHNA, CDR2 YNFKEQ. The CDR3 sequence is 14 residues long. CDR3 sequence (DNA): TGTGCCAGCAGCCAAGTCGGCACCTCCTACGAGCAGTACTTC. Its protein is CASSQVGTSYEQYF.

The chain joins TRBV9 to TRBJ1-6, with 9 nucleotides matching TRBD1. Germline V CDR1 and CDR2: SGDLS, YYNGEE. V trimming: 4 bases; J trimming: 1 base; junction bases outside the gene matches: 6. The CDR3 runs 17 residues. The CDR3 coding sequence is TGTGCCAGCAGCTTACTACAGGGGGCATCCTATAATTCACCCCTCCACTTT. Its translation: CASSLLQGASYNSPLHF.